The T cell receptor beta chain described here comes from a study of cytomegalovirus exposure and HLA in healthy donors. Likely unrecorded immune exposures existed in these nominally healthy donors. Trimming cost V 8 bases and J 5 bases; bases outside gene matches: 4. The CDR3 has 14 residues. Per germline, CDR1 LNHDA and CDR2 SQIVND (reference sequence). A remark on this clone: Its matching antigen is unknown.

Primers for the PCR totalled 60 Vbeta and 13 Jbeta. Repertoires were generated with immunoSEQ multiplex PCR, while TCRdb's copy carries only in-frame clones and drops some. The table shows tens of thousands of clones, with roughly 80% occurring only once. Study-wide results and caveats: Cytomegalovirus-associated TCR beta chains were listed, numbering some 180. Accurate prediction of HLA-A and HLA-B alleles (for most subjects) was reportedly achieved from TCR beta sequences. Later analysis showed most CMV-associated TCR beta chains appearing HLA-restricted.

The sample comprised PBMCs. The V gene is TRBV19, the J gene TRBJ2-2; 11 bases align to TRBD2. The clonotype was recovered from a man aged 50 to 60 in good health and CMV-seropositive. The CDR3 region is CASQWTSGTGELFF. Written as DNA, the CDR3 is TGTGCCAGTCAGTGGACTAGCGGGACCGGGGAGCTGTTTTTT.